This T cell receptor beta chain originates from a study of blood T cell repertoires in COVID-19. Study summary: In each case, the material was cDNA or gDNA derived from T cells, B-cell-depleted T cells, or PBMCs.

Repertoires were generated with immunoSEQ multiplex PCR, while TCRdb's copy carries only in-frame clones and drops some. The profile shows some 42,000 clones, roughly nine tenths of them singletons. This CDR3 is built from 14 residues. V shed 8 bases and J 0 bases; nucleotides not matched to a gene: 4. The germline gives CDR1 MDHEN, CDR2 SYDVKM. Sequenced material: peripheral blood. V and J are TRBV28 and TRBJ1-2; 9 positions match TRBD1. The receptor comes from a man between 50 and 59 years old with active COVID-19. CDR3 in DNA: TGTGCCAGCGGACAGGGGCAGGCTAACTATGGCTACACCTTC. Its protein product is CASGQGQANYGYTF.